Sequencing of this T cell receptor beta chain was carried out in a study of cytotoxic CD8 clonotypes in ibrutinib-treated CLL. Study-wide background: The patients, about a dozen relapsed/refractory and more than 14 treatment-naive, included about 17 who were IGHV unmutated. Study-level findings and limits: Samples were collected at differing times from sustained-remission and progressing patients.

Data came from immunoSEQ multiplex PCR; TCRdb stores just in-frame clones and leaves some out. The data show some 200,000 clones, just over 70% seen once. The germline V gene encodes CDR1 KGHSH and CDR2 LQKENI. The CDR3 runs 14 residues. Trimming pared 3 bases from V and 7 bases from J, leaving 16 bases between. With respect to this clone: The antigen is unknown.

This clonotype originated in a human donor with chronic lymphocytic leukemia. The sample consisted of PBMCs, taken after 12 months of ibrutinib treatment. This chain uses TRBV18 with TRBJ2-7; D gene uncertain. The CDR3 protein is CASSPGQNSGEQYF. In DNA, the CDR3 is TGTGCCAGCTCACCGGGCCAAAACTCCGGAGAGCAGTACTTC.